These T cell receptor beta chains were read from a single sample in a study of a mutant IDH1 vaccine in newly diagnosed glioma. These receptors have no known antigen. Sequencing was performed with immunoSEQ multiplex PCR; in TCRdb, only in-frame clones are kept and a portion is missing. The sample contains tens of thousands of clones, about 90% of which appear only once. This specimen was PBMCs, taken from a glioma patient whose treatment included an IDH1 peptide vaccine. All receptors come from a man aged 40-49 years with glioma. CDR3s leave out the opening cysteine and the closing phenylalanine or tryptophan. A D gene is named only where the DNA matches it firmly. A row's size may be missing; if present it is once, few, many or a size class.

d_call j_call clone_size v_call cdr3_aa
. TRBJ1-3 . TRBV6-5 ASSSHRSGDNTIY
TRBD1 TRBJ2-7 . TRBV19 ASSPGQGLYEQY
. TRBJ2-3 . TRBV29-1 SVGGATSTDTQY
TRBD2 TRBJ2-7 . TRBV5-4 ASSLGLADYEQY
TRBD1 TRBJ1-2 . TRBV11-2 ASSSRDRGNYGYT
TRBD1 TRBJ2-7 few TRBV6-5 ASSPGGQGLYEQY
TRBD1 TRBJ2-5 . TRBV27 ASSYSQGVGETQY
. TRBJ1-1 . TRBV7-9 ASSLGFEGGAF
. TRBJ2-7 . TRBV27 ASSLDRHYEQY
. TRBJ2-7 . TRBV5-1 ASSLVAGEYEQY
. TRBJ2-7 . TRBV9 ASSVVGWRDSYEQY
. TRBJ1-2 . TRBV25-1 ASRGQGANVGYT
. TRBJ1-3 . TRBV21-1 ASSKGGQGLDPGNTIY
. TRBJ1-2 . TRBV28 ASSLLFGAQGGYT
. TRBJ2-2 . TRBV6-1 AAAKAGLNTGELF
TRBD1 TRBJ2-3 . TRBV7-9 ASSLDRTTDTQY
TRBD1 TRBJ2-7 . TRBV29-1 SVGGQGLRSSYEQY
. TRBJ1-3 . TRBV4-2 ASSQDADISGNTIY
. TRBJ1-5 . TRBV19 ASSVSARGFSRQPQH
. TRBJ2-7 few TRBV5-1 ASSASYEQY
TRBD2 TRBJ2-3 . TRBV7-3 ASSLLAGVGTDTQY
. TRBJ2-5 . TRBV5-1 ASSPTGRVETQY
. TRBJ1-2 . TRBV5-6 ASSLGAGINYGYT
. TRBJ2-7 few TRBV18 ASSGTREGEQY
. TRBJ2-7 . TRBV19 ASSPRQMSDEQY
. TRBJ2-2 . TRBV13 ASSLKLPTGELF
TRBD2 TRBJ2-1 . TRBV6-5 ASNREGRFYEQF
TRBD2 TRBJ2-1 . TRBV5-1 ASSPRGPTSGGEQF
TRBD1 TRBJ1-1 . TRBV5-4 ASSPAGTGEGGAF
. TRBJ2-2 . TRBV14 ASSQDLGTGELF
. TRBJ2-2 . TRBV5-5 ASSFFGIPDAGLF
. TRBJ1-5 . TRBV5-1 ASSPGPGSVDNQPQH
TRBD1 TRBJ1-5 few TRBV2 ASRGRTGVTDQPQH
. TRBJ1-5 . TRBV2 ASSEVRNRYDQPQH
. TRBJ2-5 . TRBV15 ATSRALGRQETQY
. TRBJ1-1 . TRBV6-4 ASSDSIGAGRRNTEAF
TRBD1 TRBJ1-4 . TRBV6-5 ATADRDRGDEKLF
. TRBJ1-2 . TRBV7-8 ASSLYRDATNYGYT
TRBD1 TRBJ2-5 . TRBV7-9 ASSHGTGGETQY
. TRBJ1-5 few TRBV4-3 ASSQDSLGSGPYQPQH
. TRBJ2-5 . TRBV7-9 ASKKGELAKQETQY